Following are 11 T cell receptor beta chains from one sample sequenced in a study of blood T cell repertoires in COVID-19. Only in-frame clones appear in the TCRdb table, and some are missing; sequencing was by immunoSEQ multiplex PCR. Of around 70,000 clones detected, approximately 79% appear once; the ten largest clones hold about a quarter. Input material: peripheral blood. These receptors all come from a man in his 60s with active or convalescent COVID-19.

CDR3 sequence: CASTLNIGDRPGNTIYF. Written as DNA, the CDR3 is TGTGCCAGCACCCTTAATATAGGGGACAGACCTGGAAACACCATATATTTT. V gene TRBV7-9 combines with J gene TRBJ1-3; the match to TRBD1 covers 7 bases. V trimming: 7 bases; J trimming: 2 bases; junction bases outside the gene matches: 14. Germline lookup yields CDR1 SEHNR and CDR2 FQNEAQ (reference sequence). The CDR3 runs 17 residues. The full variable domain, its missing parts supplied by reference TRBV7-9 and TRBJ1-3, is DTGVSQNPRHKITKRGQNVTFRCDPISEHNRLYWYRQTLGQGPEFLTYFQNEAQLEKSRLLSDRFSAERPKGSFSTLEIQRTEQGDSAMYLCASTLNIGDRPGNTIYFGEGSWLTVV.

V usage is TRBV6-2 or TRBV6-3 and J usage is TRBJ2-7, with TRBD2 identical over 7 bases. Germline CDR1 is MNHEY and CDR2 is SVGEGT. The CDR3 extends over 15 amino acids. Unmatched junction bases numbered 13, after V lost 6 bases and J lost 5 bases. The CDR3 nucleotides are TGTGCCAGCAGCCTACTCATGGCGGGGGTCGACGAGCAGTACTTC. The encoded protein is CASSLLMAGVDEQYF.

The chain has TRBV3-1 (or the pseudogene TRBV3-2) and TRBJ2-4, with D maybe TRBD1 (6 bases). The CDR3 is made up of 18 amino acids. In germline, CDR1 is LGHDT, CDR2 YNNKEL (reference sequence). V lost 6 bases and J 1 base, leaving 22 bases between the germline ends. Written as DNA, the CDR3 is TGTGCCAGCAGTACAACTCGGGACACTCCGGTCGCCAAAAACATTCAGTACTTC. It encodes CASSTTRDTPVAKNIQYF.

The V and J genes are TRBV5-1 and TRBJ1-4, with 9 bases matching TRBD1. The CDR3 is 15 residues long. V dropped 0 bases and J dropped 8; count of bases not matched to a gene: 5. CDR1 is SGHRS and CDR2 is YFSETQ in the germline V gene. The CDR3 region is CASSLGTGVVEKLFF. The CDR3, as DNA: TGCGCCAGCAGCTTGGGGACAGGGGTGGTCGAAAAACTGTTTTTT.

This clone was seen a few times. This chain connects TRBV24-1 to TRBJ1-4; weak D call: TRBD1 (5 bases). This CDR3 contains 14 residues. Between the trimmed V and J ends, which lost 3 bases and 3 bases, there was a span of 7 bases. CDR1 is KGHDR, CDR2 SFDVKD, per germline. CDR3 bases: TGTGCCACCAGTGATGGGGCTTCTAATGAAAAACTGTTTTTT. It is translated as CATSDGASNEKLFF.

The rearrangement uses TRBV7-6 and TRBJ1-1; 8 nucleotides agree with TRBD1. Germline V CDR1 and CDR2: SGHVS, FNYEAQ. The CDR3 is 16 amino acids. Trimming at V came to 5 bases and at J to 4 bases, leaving 12 bases not matched to a gene. In DNA form, the CDR3 reads TGTGCCAGCAGCCGAATGACGACAGGGGCTAGCACTGAAGCTTTCTTT. Amino acid sequence: CASSRMTTGASTEAFF.

The rearrangement uses TRBV6-6 and TRBJ2-2; D gene uncertain. Germline values: CDR1 MNHNY, CDR2 SVGAGI (reference sequence). CDR3 size: 12 residues. V was clipped by 4 bases and J by 5 bases, with 5 bases between them. This chain's CDR3 is CASSFQTGELFF. The DNA of the CDR3 is TGTGCCAGCAGTTTCCAAACCGGGGAGCTGTTTTTT.

This chain uses TRBV7-9 with TRBJ1-5; TRBD1 aligns across 8 bases. This CDR3 spans 12 amino acids. Looked up from germline, CDR1 is SEHNR and CDR2 is FQNEAQ (reference sequence). V was pared by 4 bases and J by 9 bases, with 2 bases of the junction left unmatched. The CDR3 DNA reads as TGTGCCAGCAGCTGGGGACAGGCGCCCCAGCATTTT. Protein: CASSWGQAPQHF.

The V and J genes are TRBV29-1 and TRBJ2-2, with D maybe TRBD2 (5 bases). V was trimmed by 5 bases and J by 5 bases, leaving 18 bases between them. Germline assignment: CDR1 SQVTM and CDR2 ANQGSEA. The CDR3 loop spans 15 amino acids. The CDR3 sequence is CSVPGVGRKTGELFF. The CDR3 DNA sequence: TGCAGCGTTCCCGGGGTAGGGCGTAAAACCGGGGAGCTGTTTTTT.

The J gene is TRBJ1-5, the V gene TRBV19, with TRBD1 matching 7 bases. With 5 bases clipped from V and 4 bases from J, the junction kept 5 bases outside the gene matches. This CDR3 comprises 14 residues. Per germline, CDR1 LNHDA and CDR2 SQIVND (reference sequence). The CDR3 here is CASSPTGLNQPQHF. Written as DNA, the CDR3 is TGTGCCAGTAGTCCGACAGGGCTAAATCAGCCCCAGCATTTT.

CDR3 region: CASSRTSGGHQETQYF. The CDR3 nucleotides are TGTGCCAGCAGCCGGACTAGCGGGGGCCACCAAGAGACCCAGTACTTC. The V call is TRBV11-2, the J call TRBJ2-5, with 13 bases aligning to TRBD2. Germline assignment: CDR1 SGHAT and CDR2 FQNNGV. The V segment lost 5 bases and the J segment 0 bases; nucleotides outside the gene matches: 3. The CDR3 length is 16 residues.